This TCR beta chain was found in a study of OX40 agonist ivuxolimab in advanced cancers. This clone was detected once. From germline, CDR1 is MGHRA and CDR2 YSYEKL. This CDR3 has 17 residues. V was trimmed by 4 bases and J by 6 bases, leaving 24 bases between them. Data came from immunoSEQ multiplex PCR; TCRdb stores just in-frame clones and leaves some out. The data show around 75,000 clones, around nine tenths seen once. V usage is TRBV4-1 and J usage is TRBJ1-2, with a weak D call TRBD1 (5 bases). The starting material was CD4+ or CD8+ T cells sorted from blood, obtained in a trial of the OX40 agonist ivuxolimab. This sequence originates from an adult with an advanced solid tumor such as melanoma, head and neck, liver or kidney cancer. The DNA for the CDR3 is TGCGCCAGCAGCCCCCCGGGCAGCTCCGGGGGGAAAAATGGCTACACCTTC. Its protein is CASSPPGSSGGKNGYTF.